This T cell receptor beta chain was found in a study of blood T cell repertoires in COVID-19. Study-level background: COVID-19 samples, acute and convalescent, were from the United States, Italy and Spain. The analysed material was cDNA or gDNA that came from T cells, B-cell-depleted T cells, or PBMCs.

Germline CDR1 and CDR2: MGHDK and SYGVNS. The V end lost 4 bases, the J end lost 0 bases, and 10 bases lay between the germline ends. This CDR3 has 16 amino acids. Authors' data handling: Nucleated cell number was recorded as an estimate derived from reference gene primer amplification. Method: immunoSEQ multiplex PCR; TCRdb's copy keeps in-frame clones and lacks some. The D gene and trimming were derived from the DNA, and the V and J assignments and clone size from that table. The repertoire has 200,000 to 250,000 clones, 80% to 95% of them found once; the top ten carry under 2.5%. Participants, about 18 to 100 years old, spanned some 23 US areas.

The chain combines TRBV25-1 with TRBJ2-6; D is unresolved. Sequencing input: PBMCs or T cells enriched from blood (not recorded which). The origin of this receptor is a young woman who had recovered from COVID-19. The CDR3 loop is CASSVRLSSGANVLTF. The CDR3 DNA sequence: TGTGCCAGCAGTGTGCGCTTAAGCTCTGGGGCCAACGTCCTGACTTTC.